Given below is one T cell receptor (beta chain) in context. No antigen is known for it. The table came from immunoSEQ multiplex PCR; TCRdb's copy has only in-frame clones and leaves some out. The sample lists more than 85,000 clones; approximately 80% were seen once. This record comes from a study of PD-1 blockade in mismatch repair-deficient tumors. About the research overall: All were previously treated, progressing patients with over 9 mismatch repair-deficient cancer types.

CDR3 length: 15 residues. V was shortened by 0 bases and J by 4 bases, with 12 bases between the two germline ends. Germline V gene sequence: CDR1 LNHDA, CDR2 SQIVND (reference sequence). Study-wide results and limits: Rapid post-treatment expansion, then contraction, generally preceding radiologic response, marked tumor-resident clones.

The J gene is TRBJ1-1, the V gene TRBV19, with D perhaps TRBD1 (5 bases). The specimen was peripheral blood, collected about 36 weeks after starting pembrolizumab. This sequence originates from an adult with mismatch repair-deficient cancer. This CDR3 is CASSIDRGDLTEAFF. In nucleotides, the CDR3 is TGTGCCAGTAGTATAGATCGGGGGGATCTCACTGAAGCTTTCTTT. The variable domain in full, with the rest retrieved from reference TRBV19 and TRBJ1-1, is DGGITQSPKYLFRKEGQNVTLSCEQNLNHDAMYWYRQDPGQGLRLIYYSQIVNDFQKGDIAEGYSVSREKKESFPLTVTSAQKNPTAFYLCASSIDRGDLTEAFFGQGTRLTVV.